The T cell receptor (beta chain) described here comes from a study of blood T cell repertoires in COVID-19. The recovered donors of Cohort 3 showed two negative PCRs, clearance, or symptom resolution. V was pared by 1 base and J by 1 base, with 13 bases between. Germline V gene lookup returns CDR1 LGHNA and CDR2 YNFKEQ. This CDR3 is 16 amino acids long. Per the original methods: Reference gene primer amplification gave nucleated cell count estimates. Sequencing was performed with immunoSEQ multiplex PCR; in TCRdb, only in-frame clones are kept and a portion is missing. V, J and clone size were drawn from that table, and D and trimming were deduced from the DNA. This table has hundreds of thousands of clones, around 84% appearing once.

The rearrangement links TRBV4-2 to TRBJ2-5, with D possibly matching TRBD2 (6 bases). This sequence originates from a woman between 50 and 59 years old who had recovered from COVID-19. Sequencing was done on a sample of PBMCs or T cells enriched from blood (not recorded which). In DNA form, the CDR3 reads TGTGCCAGCAGCCAAGGATCCGCGGGGAGCCAAGAGACCCAGTACTTC. Translation: CASSQGSAGSQETQYF.